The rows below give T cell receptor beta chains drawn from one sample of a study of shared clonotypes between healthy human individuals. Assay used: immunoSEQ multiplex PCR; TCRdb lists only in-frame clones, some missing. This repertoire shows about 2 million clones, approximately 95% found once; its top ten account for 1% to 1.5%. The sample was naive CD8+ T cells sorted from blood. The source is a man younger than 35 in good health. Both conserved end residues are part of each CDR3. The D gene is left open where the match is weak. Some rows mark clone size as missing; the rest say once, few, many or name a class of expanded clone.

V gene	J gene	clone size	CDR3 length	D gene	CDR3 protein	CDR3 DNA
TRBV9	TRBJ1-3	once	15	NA	CASSDAYTSGNTIYF	TGTGCCAGCAGCGACGCCTACACGTCCGGAAACACCATATATTTT
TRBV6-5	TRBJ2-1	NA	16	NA	CASSYSSGELYNEQFF	TGTGCCAGCAGTTACTCATCGGGGGAACTATACAATGAGCAGTTCTTC
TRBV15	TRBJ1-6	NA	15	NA	CATSRYVDINSPLHF	TGTGCCACCAGCAGGTACGTCGACATTAATTCACCCCTCCACTTT
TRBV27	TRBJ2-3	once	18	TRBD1	CASSSRWTGRADTDTQYF	TGTGCCAGCAGCTCCCGGTGGACAGGGCGCGCCGACACAGATACGCAGTATTTT
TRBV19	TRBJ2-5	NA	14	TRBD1	CASSIWQGEETQYF	TGTGCCAGTAGTATCTGGCAGGGGGAAGAGACCCAGTACTTC
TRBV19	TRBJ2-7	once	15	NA	CASSIGSSPPYEQYF	TGTGCCAGTAGTATAGGGAGTTCCCCTCCCTACGAGCAGTACTTC
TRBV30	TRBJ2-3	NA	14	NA	CAWSVDYYTDTQYF	TGTGCCTGGAGTGTAGACTATTACACAGATACGCAGTATTTT
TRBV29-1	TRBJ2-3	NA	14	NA	CSVESEGNTDTQYF	TGCAGCGTTGAAAGTGAGGGGAACACAGATACGCAGTATTTT
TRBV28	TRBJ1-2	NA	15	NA	CASSLYRRVGYGYTF	TGTGCCAGCAGTTTGTACAGACGAGTAGGCTATGGCTACACCTTC
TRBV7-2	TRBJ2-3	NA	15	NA	CASSFTLAGTDTQYF	TGTGCCAGCAGCTTTACGTTAGCGGGCACAGATACGCAGTATTTT
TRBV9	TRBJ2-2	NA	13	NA	CASSVELTGELFF	TGTGCCAGCAGCGTAGAGTTGACCGGGGAGCTGTTTTTT
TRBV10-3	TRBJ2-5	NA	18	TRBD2	CAISESGGGRGLQETQYF	TGTGCCATCAGTGAGTCAGGCGGAGGGCGGGGACTACAAGAGACCCAGTACTTC
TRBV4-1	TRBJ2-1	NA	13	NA	CASSQGEVSEQFF	TGCGCCAGCAGCCAAGGAGAAGTAAGTGAGCAGTTCTTC
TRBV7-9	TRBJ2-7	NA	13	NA	CASSHWGSYEQYF	TGTGCCAGCAGCCACTGGGGCTCCTACGAGCAGTACTTC
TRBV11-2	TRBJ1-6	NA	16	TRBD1	CASSLTPGQGNSPLHF	TGTGCCAGCAGCTTAACGCCGGGACAGGGTAATTCACCCCTCCACTTT
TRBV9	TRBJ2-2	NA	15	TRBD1	CASSPWTGGTGELFF	TGTGCCAGCAGCCCTTGGACAGGGGGCACCGGGGAGCTGTTTTTT
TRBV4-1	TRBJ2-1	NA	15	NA	CASSLEGGGPDEQFF	TGCGCCAGCAGCCTTGAAGGGGGAGGACCGGATGAGCAGTTCTTC
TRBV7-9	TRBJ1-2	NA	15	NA	CAITNGTDPIWGYTF	TGTGCCATCACTAACGGGACCGACCCCATATGGGGCTACACCTTC
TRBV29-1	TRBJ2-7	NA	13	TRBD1	CSVPGQGFEEQYF	TGCAGCGTCCCGGGACAGGGGTTTGAGGAGCAGTACTTC
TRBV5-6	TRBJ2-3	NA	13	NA	CASRLGGTDTQYF	TGTGCCAGCAGGCTAGGGGGCACAGATACGCAGTATTTT
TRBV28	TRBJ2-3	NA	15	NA	CASSLVGADTDTQYF	TGTGCCAGCAGTTTAGTAGGTGCGGACACAGATACGCAGTATTTT
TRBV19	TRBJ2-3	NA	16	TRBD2	CASSIVSGGSTDTQYF	TGTGCCAGTAGTATAGTAAGCGGGGGGAGCACAGATACGCAGTATTTT
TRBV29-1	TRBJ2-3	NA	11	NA	CSVDGGDTQYF	TGCAGCGTTGATGGCGGGGATACGCAGTATTTT